This TCR beta chain was captured by sequencing in a study of shared clonotypes between healthy human individuals. The CDR3 runs 14 residues. The V gene lost 2 bases and the J gene lost 2 bases, with 10 bases spanning the gap. Per the germline V gene, CDR1 is LGHNT and CDR2 is FRNRAP. The repertoire was sequenced with immunoSEQ multiplex PCR; TCRdb's copy has only in-frame clones and lacks some. In the table there are over 2 million clones, 90% to 95% of which are singletons. Both subsets, CD45RA+ naive and CD45RA-negative memory, were split from the CD4+ cells. In regard to this clone: The antigen is undetermined.

Notes on the study in general: On the whole, naive subsets had larger estimated richness than memory subsets had. Limitation of the genetic and exposure-history diversity represented came from the few donors. In several donors, around 5% of naive CD4 clonotypes appeared in common.

The sample consisted of naive CD4+ T cells sorted from blood. This sample's subset: CD45RA+ positively selected. The receptor comes from a young man in good health. This chain uses TRBV12-5 with TRBJ2-7, with no clear D. CDR3 bases: TGTGCTAGTGGTTTGCACTCGGCCCCCTACGAGCAGTACTTC. As protein: CASGLHSAPYEQYF.